Following are 21 T cell receptor beta chains from one sample sequenced in a study of T cells in Graves' hyperthyroidism and ophthalmopathy. What was amplified from RNA transcripts were TCR beta CDR3 regions. RT-PCR in the first round (using the HTBI primer set) targeted the TCR CDR3. A single record per CDR3 protein comes from TCRdb applying MiXCR to the multiplex PCR reads. The sample yields about 660,000 distinct CDR3 sequences, just under 45% seen once. Material: peripheral blood or thyroid tissue (not recorded which). The source of these receptors is an adult man with Graves' disease, either hyperthyroidism or ophthalmopathy (not recorded which).

This chain connects TRBV25-1 to TRBJ1-4, with 7 bases aligning to TRBD1. The ends lost 6 bases at V and 7 bases at J; junction bases unmatched: 11. The CDR3 contains 15 residues. The V gene's germline CDR1 is MGHDK and CDR2 SYGVNS. The CDR3, as DNA: TGTGCCAGCAGGGAAACAGGGGAAATGAGTGAAAAACTGTTTTTT. Translating it yields CASRETGEMSEKLFF.

This clonotype has a handful of counts. The V gene is TRBV7-2, the J gene TRBJ1-2; D possibly corresponds to TRBD1 (5 bases). Germline CDR1 SGHTA, CDR2 FQGNSA. With 1 base removed from V and 5 bases from J, the gap between germline ends came to 14 bases. The CDR3 is 15 residues long. This CDR3 is CASSLERGPYYGYTF. The CDR3 DNA sequence: TGTGCCAGCAGCTTAGAGAGGGGTCCTTATTATGGCTACACCTTC.

This clonotype was recorded a few times. The V call is TRBV19, the J call TRBJ2-7; tentatively, D is TRBD1 (6 bases). The CDR3 has 14 residues. Germline V gives CDR1 LNHDA, CDR2 SQIVND (reference sequence). V was cut by 4 bases and J by 1 base, with 11 bases left in between. CDR3 nucleotides: TGTGCCAGTAGTACACAGGGTTTATCCTACGAGCAGTACTTC. The encoded protein is CASSTQGLSYEQYF.

This clonotype was found many times. This sequence joins TRBV7-9 and TRBJ1-5; 7 bases match TRBD1. V shed 2 bases and J 15 bases; nucleotides not matched to a gene: 16. Germline V CDR1 and CDR2: SEHNR, FQNEAQ (reference sequence). There are 15 residues in the CDR3. CDR3 region: CASSLSGVRGSHLHF. DNA for the CDR3: TGTGCCAGCAGCTTATCTGGGGTCAGGGGGAGCCACCTGCATTTT.

The chain combines TRBV29-1 with TRBJ2-2, with D possibly being TRBD2 (7 bases). The CDR3 loop spans 14 amino acids. V was clipped by 6 bases and J by 1 base, with 12 bases between them. Germline CDR1 is SQVTM and CDR2 is ANQGSEA. The CDR3 nucleotides read TGCAGCGTAAAGGGGGGGCAGAACACCGGGGAGCTGTTTTTT. Translating it yields CSVKGGQNTGELFF.

The genes are TRBV28 and TRBJ1-1; no firm D call. The germline gives CDR1 MDHEN, CDR2 SYDVKM. This CDR3 contains 14 residues. Trimming shortened V by 6 bases and J by 2 bases, and 13 bases separated the two germline ends. As DNA, the CDR3 is TGTGCCAGCAGCCCTGGAGTGACTAACACTGAAGCTTTCTTT. This codes for CASSPGVTNTEAFF.

A remark on this clonotype: A read error may account for a junction end that differs from germline. The chain couples TRBV7-2 to TRBJ1-6, with 7 bases aligning to TRBD1. This CDR3 is built from 11 residues. Germline V gives CDR1 SGHTA, CDR2 FQGNSA. CDR3 sequence reads: CASSPGTALHF. CDR3 coding DNA: TGCGCCAGCAGCCCCGGGACAGCCCTCCACTTT.

This chain links TRBV20-1 with TRBJ2-7; possible D gene TRBD1, 6 bases. V lost 3 bases and J 5 bases, leaving 14 bases between the germline ends. Germline lookup yields CDR1 DFQATT and CDR2 SNEGSKA (reference sequence). This CDR3 has 13 residues. The CDR3 protein is CSARVRGPHEQYF. The CDR3 region has the DNA TGCAGTGCTAGGGTCAGGGGACCCCACGAGCAGTACTTC.

This clonotype was counted a few times. The chain recombines TRBV19 with TRBJ1-4; D unclear. CDR1 is LNHDA, CDR2 SQIVND, per germline (reference sequence). The V gene lost 3 bases and the J gene lost 0 bases, with 11 bases spanning the gap. This CDR3 has 16 amino acids. The CDR3 loop reads CASSIFSGATNEKLFF. The CDR3 DNA follows: TGTGCCAGTAGTATCTTTTCAGGAGCAACTAATGAAAAACTGTTTTTT.

The J gene is TRBJ2-2, the V gene TRBV29-1, with 9 bases that match TRBD1. CDR1 and CDR2 from the germline V gene are SQVTM and ANQGSEA. This CDR3 is 14 amino acids long. V was pared by 8 bases and J by 8 bases, with 12 bases of the junction left unmatched. The CDR3 here is CSIRGTGRLGELFF. The CDR3 DNA reads TGCAGCATCCGAGGGACAGGGCGGTTGGGGGAGCTGTTTTTT.

This clonotype appeared a few times. The chain couples TRBV2 to TRBJ1-2; D remains ambiguous. Looked up from germline, CDR1 is SNHLY and CDR2 is FYNNEI. The V end lost 5 bases, the J end lost 5 bases, and 15 bases lay between the germline ends. This CDR3 spans 14 amino acids. The chain's CDR3 is CASSLYGIKYGYTF. The CDR3 region has the DNA TGTGCCAGCAGTTTATACGGGATCAAGTATGGCTACACCTTC.

This chain joins TRBV19 and TRBJ2-2, with 7 nucleotides matching TRBD2. CDR3 length equals 15 residues. V was pared by 4 bases and J by 3 bases, with 5 bases of the junction left unmatched. CDR1 LNHDA and CDR2 SQIVND come from the germline V gene (reference sequence). The CDR3 DNA sequence: TGTGCCAGTAGTAGCGGGAGTATTGACACCGGGGAGCTGTTTTTT. Its protein product is CASSSGSIDTGELFF.

The rearrangement uses TRBV7-9 and TRBJ1-2, with 7 bases fitting TRBD1. CDR1 and CDR2 from the germline V gene are SEHNR and FQNEAQ (reference sequence). V gave up 2 bases and J gave up 4 bases; unmatched junction bases: 7. The CDR3 loop spans 15 amino acids. Here the CDR3 reads CASSLTTGSGYGYTF. DNA for the CDR3: TGTGCCAGCAGCTTAACGACAGGGTCTGGCTATGGCTACACCTTC.

The sample holds a few counts of this clonotype. The chain combines TRBV12-3 or TRBV12-4 with TRBJ2-3, with D perhaps matching TRBD2 (5 bases). Trimming removed 5 bases at V and 6 bases at J, with 12 bases between. This CDR3 comprises 13 residues. The CDR3 spells CASSPAGLDTQYF. The CDR3 DNA reads as TGTGCCAGCAGTCCCGCGGGTTTGGATACGCAGTATTTT.

This clonotype came up many times. This chain connects TRBV2 to TRBJ1-2; possibly TRBD1 for D (5 bases). The germline CDR1 and CDR2 sequences are SNHLY and FYNNEI. Deletions cut 6 bases from V and 4 bases from J, with 12 bases between. The CDR3 runs 13 residues. CDR3 region: CASSEQAGYGYTF. The CDR3 DNA reads as TGTGCCAGCAGCGAACAGGCGGGCTATGGCTACACCTTC. Full variable domain (outside the CDR3, taken from reference TRBV2 and TRBJ1-2): EPEVTQTPSHQVTQMGQEVILRCVPISNHLYFYWYRQILGQKVEFLVSFYNNEISEKSEIFDDQFSVERPDGSNFTLKIRSTKLEDSAMYFCASSEQAGYGYTFGSGTRLTVV.

The chain has TRBV29-1 and TRBJ1-1, with D tentatively TRBD1 (5 bases). CDR1 and CDR2 (germline): SQVTM, ANQGSEA. The V gene lost 2 bases and the J gene lost 3 bases, with 16 bases spanning the gap. The CDR3 sequence is 15 residues long. Written as DNA, the CDR3 is TGCAGCGTTGAAACAGGCGGCTATGGCTACACTGAAGCTTTCTTT. Its translation is CSVETGGYGYTEAFF. The complete variable domain, with remaining parts taken from reference TRBV29-1 and TRBJ1-1, reads SAVISQKPSRDICQRGTSLTIQCQVDSQVTMMFWYRQQPGQSLTLIATANQGSEATYESGFVIDKFPISRPNLTFSTLTVSNMSPEDSSIYLCSVETGGYGYTEAFFGQGTRLTVV.

This clonotype appeared a single time. The chain is built from TRBV7-7 and TRBJ2-5; D unresolved. The CDR3 runs to 12 residues. Germline CDR1 and CDR2: SSHAT and FNYEAQ (reference sequence). The CDR3 loop reads CARDQRQETQYF. CDR3 bases: TGTGCTAGAGATCAGAGACAAGAGACCCAGTACTTC.

J is TRBJ2-7 and V is TRBV20-1; 9 nucleotides match TRBD2. The germline V gene encodes CDR1 DFQATT and CDR2 SNEGSKA (reference sequence). V shed 6 bases, J shed 3 bases, and the junction held 6 bases outside the gene matches. CDR3 length: 13 amino acids. DNA for the CDR3: TGCAGTGCCGAGGGACTAGCCAACTACGAGCAGTACTTC. Amino acids: CSAEGLANYEQYF.

V and J are TRBV29-1 and TRBJ1-1; 10 bases agree with TRBD1. The V and J ends lost 5 bases and 2 bases, in that order; junction bases with no gene match: 8. This CDR3 region has 15 residues. CDR1 and CDR2 from the germline V gene are SQVTM and ANQGSEA. The CDR3 reads CSVTTGGYGNTEAFF. For the CDR3, the DNA is TGCAGCGTTACGACAGGGGGCTATGGAAACACTGAAGCTTTCTTT.

This clonotype was counted only a few times. The germline gene is not matched at one end of the junction; a read error may be the cause. The chain has TRBV2 and TRBJ2-7; D unresolved. The germline gives CDR1 SNHLY, CDR2 FYNNEI. The CDR3 sequence is 12 residues long. As DNA, the CDR3 is TGCGCCAGCAGTGAGGCCGACTACGAGCAGTACTTC. Encoded protein: CASSEADYEQYF.

The chain joins TRBV6-4 to TRBJ1-2, with D possibly matching TRBD1 (6 bases). The CDR3 extends over 14 amino acids. Germline lookup yields CDR1 MRHNA and CDR2 SNTAGT. Trimming removed 6 bases at V and 4 bases at J, with 15 bases between. The CDR3 DNA sequence: TGTGCCAGCAGGACGCGACAGGAAATCTATGGCTACACCTTC. Amino acid sequence: CASRTRQEIYGYTF.